A selection of T cell receptor beta chains follows, all from one sample in a study of T cells in Graves' hyperthyroidism and ophthalmopathy. Each CDR3 protein gets one entry after TCRdb re-called the multiplex PCR reads with MiXCR. There are roughly 330,000 distinct CDR3 sequences in the sample; approximately 16% occur only once, and around 34% lies in the top ten. Source material: blood. The source is a man in his thirties or forties with Graves' hyperthyroidism. Each CDR3 is given with its conserved first and last residue. A D gene is named only where the DNA matches it firmly. Expanded clones are given a class, and other clones once, few, many or no size at all.

abundance	d_gene	v_gene	j_gene	CDR3nt	CDR3aa
many	TRBD1	TRBV12-3/TRBV12-4	TRBJ2-2	TGTGCCAGCAGTTGGGACAGCTTAAACACCGGGGAGCTGTTTTTT	CASSWDSLNTGELFF
many	NA	TRBV18	TRBJ1-1	TGTGCCAGCTCGTCCAACCAGGGTAGAGGGGGCACTGAAGCTTTCTTT	CASSSNQGRGGTEAFF
many	TRBD2	TRBV30	TRBJ2-5	TGTGCCTGGAGTGGAGAACTAGCGGGATCGTTAGAGACCCAGTACTTC	CAWSGELAGSLETQYF
many	TRBD2	TRBV6-2/TRBV6-3	TRBJ2-7	TGTGCCAGCAGTCCTGGACTAGGGCGGTCCGACGAGCAGTACTTC	CASSPGLGRSDEQYF
NA	NA	TRBV4-1	TRBJ1-2	TGCGCCAGCAGCCAAGGACAGCGTGGCTACACCTTC	CASSQGQRGYTF
many	TRBD2	TRBV7-9	TRBJ2-5	TGTGCCAGCAGCTTCGGACTAGCGGGAGTCGCGGAGACCCAGTACTTC	CASSFGLAGVAETQYF
NA	NA	TRBV3-1	TRBJ2-3	TGTGCCAGCAGCCCAGAGGGGGATATGCAGTATTTT	CASSPEGDMQYF
NA	TRBD2	TRBV20-1	TRBJ2-1	TGCAGTGCTGAACCCCTCGCGGGAGGGTTAAATGAGCAGTTCTTC	CSAEPLAGGLNEQFF
many	NA	TRBV3-1	TRBJ2-2	TGTGCCAGCAGCCGCGGGGCGGGAAGAAACACCGGGGAGCTGTTTTTT	CASSRGAGRNTGELFF
NA	TRBD2	TRBV14	TRBJ2-7	TGTGCCAGCAGCCCCCTAGAGCGGGGTCTCTACGAGCAGTACTTC	CASSPLERGLYEQYF
NA	NA	TRBV19	TRBJ2-3	TGTGCCAGTAAAGGAGCAGATGGGGGAGATACGCAGTATTTT	CASKGADGGDTQYF
NA	NA	TRBV12-3/TRBV12-4	TRBJ1-1	TGTGCCAGCAACCAGAAGGGCAGGGGACCTGAAGCTTTCTTT	CASNQKGRGPEAFF
NA	NA	TRBV11-3	TRBJ1-2	TGTGCCAGCAGCTTAGATCTGGGGGGCAGCCTGAGGGGCTACACCTTC	CASSLDLGGSLRGYTF
many	NA	TRBV2	TRBJ1-2	TGTGCCAGCAGTCCCGACAGAATCTATGGCTACACCTTC	CASSPDRIYGYTF
few	NA	TRBV19	TRBJ1-3	TGTGCCAGCGCGGGAAACACCATATATTTT	CASAGNTIYF
many	NA	TRBV7-2	TRBJ1-1	TGTGCCAGCAGCCCACGACTTTCGTCGAACACTGAAGCTTTCTTT	CASSPRLSSNTEAFF
NA	TRBD2	TRBV24-1	TRBJ2-1	TGTGCCACTAGCGGGAGCTCCTACAATGAGCAGTTCTTC	CATSGSSYNEQFF
many	NA	TRBV5-1	TRBJ2-7	TGCGCCAGCAGCGGGGAGGACTCCTACGAGCAGTACTTC	CASSGEDSYEQYF
many	NA	TRBV27	TRBJ2-5	TGTGCCAGCAGTCTGGGACTCCTGGAGGGGGCCCAGTACTTC	CASSLGLLEGAQYF
many	TRBD1	TRBV3-1	TRBJ2-7	TGTGCCAGCAGCCGGGGACAGGGGGGGAGCTCCTACGAGCAGTACTTC	CASSRGQGGSSYEQYF
few	NA	TRBV20-1	TRBJ2-7	TGCAGTGCTCCCAGTCCAACCTACGAGCAGTACTTC	CSAPSPTYEQYF
few	NA	TRBV6-2/TRBV6-3	TRBJ2-1	TGTGCCAGCGGCCCTTTTAGGGGGATCTACAATGAGCAGTTCTTC	CASGPFRGIYNEQFF
many	NA	TRBV27	TRBJ2-7	TGTGCCAGCAGTTTTGGGGGCAGGATCTACGAGCAGTACTTC	CASSFGGRIYEQYF
few	NA	TRBV9	TRBJ2-1	TGTGCCAGCAGCGTAGCAGCGGGTAGCGGATACAATGAGCAGTTCTTC	CASSVAAGSGYNEQFF
few	NA	TRBV27	TRBJ2-7	TGTGCCCGGAGACACGAGCAGTACTTC	CARRHEQYF
many	TRBD1	TRBV2	TRBJ2-7	TGTGCCCTATCCGGGACAGAGGGCTACGAGCAGTACTTC	CALSGTEGYEQYF
NA	TRBD2	TRBV7-9	TRBJ2-7	TGTGCCAGCTCGTTGGGCGGGAGGATCTACGAGCAGTACTTC	CASSLGGRIYEQYF
few	TRBD1	TRBV11-2	TRBJ1-2	TGTGCCAGCAGCTCGAAACAGGGGTCGGCTAACTATGGCTACACCTTC	CASSSKQGSANYGYTF
many	TRBD2	TRBV18	TRBJ2-6	TGTGCCAGCTCACCCGGGGGGGCTGGGGCCAACGTCCTGACTTTC	CASSPGGAGANVLTF
many	NA	TRBV14	TRBJ2-1	TGTGCCAGCAGCCAAGTGAAGGAGCAGTTCTTC	CASSQVKEQFF
many	TRBD1	TRBV2	TRBJ2-1	TGTGCCAGCAGGGGGGGGACAGGGAGCAATGAGCAGTTCTTC	CASRGGTGSNEQFF
many	NA	TRBV30	TRBJ2-5	TGTGCCTGGGTGGACTATAAAGAGACCCAGTACTTC	CAWVDYKETQYF
many	NA	TRBV20-1	TRBJ2-2	TGCAGTGCTCGACAGCTACCGAACACCGGGGAGCTGTTTTTT	CSARQLPNTGELFF
many	TRBD1	TRBV5-1	TRBJ1-1	TGCGCCAGCAGCTTGAAGATATCAGGGGGCAAGACTGAAGCTTTCTTT	CASSLKISGGKTEAFF
many	TRBD1	TRBV7-6	TRBJ2-1	TGTGCCAGCAGCTTCGACAGGGGTAATGAGCAGTTCTTC	CASSFDRGNEQFF
many	TRBD2	TRBV5-1	TRBJ2-1	TGCGCCAGCAGCTCCTCTAGCGGAGCCTACAATGAGCAGTTCTTC	CASSSSSGAYNEQFF
NA	NA	TRBV10-2	TRBJ2-7	TGCGCCAGCAGCCAGTCCGGGACGGTCGAGCCCCCTCTTACCTACGAGCAGTACTTC	CASSQSGTVEPPLTYEQYF
many	NA	TRBV6-1	TRBJ2-3	TGTGCCAGCAGTGAATTTGGGCTGTTCTTCGCAGATACGCAGTATTTT	CASSEFGLFFADTQYF
few	NA	TRBV5-1	TRBJ1-1	TGCGCCAGCAGCAGTACGGTTGGATGGACTGAAGCTTTCTTT	CASSSTVGWTEAFF
many	NA	TRBV11-2	TRBJ2-3	TGTGCCAGCAGCCTGAGCATAGCCGAGTCGCTAGATACGCAGTATTTT	CASSLSIAESLDTQYF
many	TRBD2	TRBV28	TRBJ2-5	TGTGCCAGCAGCTCTAGCGGAGACCGAGAGACCCAGTACTTC	CASSSSGDRETQYF
many	TRBD2	TRBV5-1	TRBJ2-7	TGCGCCAGCAGCATCGGGACTAGCGGGGCCAACTACGAGCAGTACTTC	CASSIGTSGANYEQYF
NA	NA	TRBV20-1	TRBJ2-1	TGCAGTGCCTACATCAGAGCAGGGGTCGGTGAGCAGTTCTTC	CSAYIRAGVGEQFF
NA	TRBD1	TRBV7-9	TRBJ1-2	TGTGCCAGCAGCCAAGGACAGGGGGCCTATGGCTACACCTTC	CASSQGQGAYGYTF
many	NA	TRBV18	TRBJ1-1	TGTGCCAGCTCGCCAGGGCGGGTCACTGAAGCTTTCTTT	CASSPGRVTEAFF
many	TRBD1	TRBV30	TRBJ2-7	TGTGCCTGGAGCCTAGGGGGACAGGGCTTCGAGCAGTACTTC	CAWSLGGQGFEQYF
NA	NA	TRBV19	TRBJ2-3	TGTGCCAGTAGTATAGACGACGGCACAGATACGCAGTATTTT	CASSIDDGTDTQYF
NA	NA	TRBV6-9	TRBJ2-5	TGTGCCAGCAGTTACCCGGGGACGGAGACCCAGTACTTC	CASSYPGTETQYF
NA	NA	TRBV6-4	TRBJ2-1	TGTGCCAGCGGTGACTCAGGGGCGGAGCAGTTCTTC	CASGDSGAEQFF
NA	NA	TRBV24-1	TRBJ1-3	TGTGCCACCAGTGATTTACCGGGAAGGACCATATATTTT	CATSDLPGRTIYF
few	NA	TRBV20-1	TRBJ2-7	TGCAGTGCTAGTTACCCATTACCCTCCTACGAGCAGTACTTC	CSASYPLPSYEQYF
once	NA	TRBV19	TRBJ2-2	TGTGCCAGTAGTATCCTCCCCAGGGGGGCCGGGGAGCTGTTTTTT	CASSILPRGAGELFF
NA	NA	TRBV28	TRBJ1-6	TGTGCCGTTAGCTCCTATAATTCACCCCTCCACTTT	CAVSSYNSPLHF
NA	NA	TRBV20-1	TRBJ1-3	TGCAGTGCTAGTTCGTGGGAAAACACCATATATTTT	CSASSWENTIYF
NA	NA	TRBV4-1	TRBJ1-1	TGCGCCAGCAGCCGCCTCCCTGCAGGGAGTACGGGTGAAGCTTTCTTT	CASSRLPAGSTGEAFF
few	NA	TRBV20-1	TRBJ1-3	TGCAGTGCTAGATTCGGGGCGGATACTGGAAACACCATATATTTT	CSARFGADTGNTIYF
many	NA	TRBV6-4	TRBJ2-5	TGTGCCAGCAGTGCGGGGCAGGGGGAGACCCAGTACTTC	CASSAGQGETQYF